Presented here are 21 T cell receptor beta chains from one specimen sequenced in a study of shared clonotypes between healthy human individuals. Repertoires were generated with immunoSEQ multiplex PCR, while TCRdb's copy carries only in-frame clones and drops some. The data contain about 2 million clones, 85% to 95% of them singletons. The specimen was naive CD4+ T cells sorted from blood. Sample subset: CD45RA+ positively selected. The receptor source for this set is a man aged 18 to 29 in good health.

The J gene is TRBJ1-6, the V gene TRBV27, with 9 bases identical to TRBD1. Germline CDR1 and CDR2: MNHEY and SMNVEV (reference sequence). The CDR3 consists of 15 residues. The junction had 7 bases not matched to a gene; V was cut back by 2 bases and J by 11 bases. CDR3 residues: CASSLNGQGSAPLHF. CDR3 bases: TGTGCCAGCAGTTTAAACGGACAGGGGAGCGCACCCCTCCACTTT.

The genes are TRBV7-2 and TRBJ2-3, with D unresolved. Trimming left V 1 base short and J 2 bases short, with 4 bases between. The CDR3 is 13 amino acids. Germline CDR1 reads SGHTA; CDR2 reads FQGNSA. Here the CDR3 DNA reads TGTGCCAGCAGCTTAGGCCACACAGATACGCAGTATTTT. It yields the protein CASSLGHTDTQYF.

This rearrangement joins TRBV10-3 to TRBJ1-6; no definite D call. The CDR3 sequence is 15 residues long. V was trimmed by 3 bases and J by 8 bases, leaving 14 bases between them. Looked up from germline, CDR1 is ENHRY and CDR2 is SYGVKD. In DNA form, the CDR3 reads TGTGCCATCAGTGATAGAGGCAGTTTGCATTCACCCCTCCACTTT. This translates into CAISDRGSLHSPLHF.

This chain uses TRBV19 with TRBJ1-2; D not resolved. CDR1 and CDR2 (germline): LNHDA, SQIVND (reference sequence). This CDR3 comprises 14 residues. Trimming removed 8 bases from V and 4 bases from J, with 17 bases in between. The CDR3 DNA sequence: TGTGCCAGTTTATCGAGCCAAGACGTCTATGGCTACACCTTC. Translation: CASLSSQDVYGYTF. The full variable domain, its missing parts supplied by reference TRBV19 and TRBJ1-2, is DGGITQSPKYLFRKEGQNVTLSCEQNLNHDAMYWYRQDPGQGLRLIYYSQIVNDFQKGDIAEGYSVSREKKESFPLTVTSAQKNPTAFYLCASLSSQDVYGYTFGSGTRLTVV.

This sequence joins TRBV5-6 and TRBJ2-3; 9 bases align to TRBD2. V trimming: 5 bases; J trimming: 3 bases; junction bases outside the gene matches: 13. Germline assignment: CDR1 SGHDT and CDR2 YYEEEE. This CDR3 has 17 amino acids. The DNA for the CDR3 is TGTGCCAGCAGGGAGGTGGCGGGAGGGCCCGAGACAGATACGCAGTATTTT. Protein product: CASREVAGGPETDTQYF.

To note about this clone: Other nucleotide sequences in the sample specify the same CDR3. The rearrangement joins TRBV6-6 to TRBJ2-3; 9 bases align to TRBD1. The germline V gene has CDR1 MNHNY and CDR2 SVGAGI (reference sequence). V shed 5 bases and J 1 base; nucleotides not matched to a gene: 1. The CDR3 length is 14 residues. CDR3 coding DNA: TGTGCCAGCAGTCGACAGGGGGGCACAGATACGCAGTATTTT. Its translation is CASSRQGGTDTQYF.

This clone was seen only once. The chain is built from TRBV7-3 and TRBJ2-1; the D gene is possibly TRBD1 (6 bases). CDR3 length equals 12 residues. Germline V gives CDR1 SGHTA, CDR2 FQGTGA. The V end was cut by 1 base, the J end by 8 bases, with 6 bases between. The CDR3 loop reads CASSLRTDEQFF. CDR3 nucleotides: TGTGCCAGCAGCTTAAGGACAGATGAGCAGTTCTTC.

The chain recombines TRBV10-3 with TRBJ2-5; maybe TRBD1 (5 bases). The germline V gene has CDR1 ENHRY and CDR2 SYGVKD. V was trimmed by 11 bases and J by 5 bases, leaving 21 bases between them. There are 14 residues in the CDR3. The CDR3 coding sequence is TGTGCCGCCCGTCAGGACACTATCCGGGAGACCCAGTACTTC. It is translated as CAARQDTIRETQYF.

CDR3 coding DNA: TGCGCCAGCAGCGCCCTTAGGGATGAGCAGTTCTTC. Protein sequence: CASSALRDEQFF. The chain is built from TRBV5-1 and TRBJ2-1, with D uncertain. Germline CDR1 SGHRS, CDR2 YFSETQ. V lost 4 bases and J 8 bases, leaving 10 bases between the germline ends. The CDR3 covers 12 residues.

V and J are TRBV5-1 and TRBJ2-7; TRBD2 might be the D (6 bases). Trimming took off 3 bases at V and 2 bases at J, with 12 bases between the two ends. Germline values: CDR1 SGHRS, CDR2 YFSETQ. This CDR3 has 14 residues. This chain's CDR3 is CASSSIREAYEQYF. In DNA form, the CDR3 reads TGCGCCAGCAGCTCCATCAGGGAGGCCTACGAGCAGTACTTC.

The chain recombines TRBV2 with TRBJ2-2; TRBD2 agrees at 9 bases. Germline-derived CDR1 and CDR2 are SNHLY and FYNNEI. There are 15 residues in the CDR3. J was trimmed by 0 bases and V by 7 bases; bases with no gene match: 3. CDR3 DNA sequence: TGTGCCAGCAATCTAGCGGGGCCGAACACCGGGGAGCTGTTTTTT. This gives the protein CASNLAGPNTGELFF.

The V call is TRBV29-1, the J call TRBJ2-5; TRBD1 or TRBD2 may be the D gene (5 bases each). The CDR3 length is 13 residues. The V end was cut by 7 bases, the J end by 1 base, with 13 bases between. Germline V CDR1 and CDR2: SQVTM, ANQGSEA. CDR3 loop: CSGQLGGQETQYF. The DNA for the CDR3 is TGCAGCGGTCAGCTTGGGGGCCAAGAGACCCAGTACTTC. The full variable domain, rest sourced from reference TRBV29-1 and TRBJ2-5, is SAVISQKPSRDICQRGTSLTIQCQVDSQVTMMFWYRQQPGQSLTLIATANQGSEATYESGFVIDKFPISRPNLTFSTLTVSNMSPEDSSIYLCSGQLGGQETQYFGPGTRLLVL.

The V call is TRBV6-1, the J call TRBJ2-2, with 7 bases lining up with TRBD1. The CDR3 length is 17 residues. Germline CDR1 MNHNS, CDR2 SASEGT. V trimming: 3 bases; J trimming: 7 bases; junction bases outside the gene matches: 14. CDR3 in amino acids: CASSEGQTGRSRGELFF. The DNA of the CDR3 is TGTGCCAGCAGTGAGGGACAGACAGGGCGGTCACGCGGGGAGCTGTTTTTT.

The chain recombines TRBV27 with TRBJ2-2, with D maybe TRBD2 (5 bases). The V gene's germline CDR1 is MNHEY and CDR2 SMNVEV (reference sequence). This CDR3 comprises 17 residues. V was trimmed by 0 bases and J by 3 bases, leaving 14 bases between them. CDR3 amino acids: CASSLSGETIDTGELFF. As DNA, the CDR3 is TGTGCCAGCAGTTTATCTGGGGAGACTATCGACACCGGGGAGCTGTTTTTT.

The gene calls are TRBV6-5 and TRBJ2-7, with 9 positions matching TRBD1. The CDR3 length is 15 residues. Germline V lookup: CDR1 MNHEY, CDR2 SVGAGI. V shed 6 bases and J 0 bases; nucleotides not matched to a gene: 6. The CDR3 reads CASRSTGGTSYEQYF. In DNA, the CDR3 is TGTGCCAGCAGATCGACAGGGGGGACCTCCTACGAGCAGTACTTC.

The chain recombines TRBV7-9 with TRBJ1-5, with D unresolved. CDR1 and CDR2 (germline): SEHNR, FQNEAQ (reference sequence). V was shortened by 8 bases and J by 4 bases, with 18 bases between the two germline ends. The CDR3 totals 15 residues. As DNA, the CDR3 is TGTGCCAGCGATCCCGGGGTGGGTGGGAATCAGCCCCAGCATTTT. Translated: CASDPGVGGNQPQHF.

The count of this clone is one. This rearrangement joins TRBV7-9 to TRBJ2-5; D remains unclear. Trimming pared 3 bases from V and 3 bases from J, leaving 11 bases between. The CDR3 consists of 14 residues. CDR1 is SEHNR and CDR2 is FQNEAQ in the germline V gene (reference sequence). The CDR3 here is CASSFRSEKETQYF. In DNA, the CDR3 is TGTGCCAGCAGCTTTCGGTCGGAGAAAGAGACCCAGTACTTC. The variable domain in full, completed from reference TRBV7-9 and TRBJ2-5, reads DTGVSQNPRHKITKRGQNVTFRCDPISEHNRLYWYRQTLGQGPEFLTYFQNEAQLEKSRLLSDRFSAERPKGSFSTLEIQRTEQGDSAMYLCASSFRSEKETQYFGPGTRLLVL.

The chain uses TRBV11-3 and TRBJ2-5, with unresolved D. This CDR3 is 10 amino acids long. V lost 9 bases, J lost 0 bases, and 2 bases lay in between. Germline V gives CDR1 SGHNT, CDR2 YENEEA. This chain's CDR3 is CARDQETQYF. The DNA for the CDR3 is TGTGCCAGGGACCAAGAGACCCAGTACTTC.

The rearrangement joins TRBV10-2 to TRBJ2-7; a possible D gene is TRBD2 (5 bases). This CDR3 is 11 amino acids long. Between the trimmed V and J ends, which lost 7 bases and 3 bases, there was a span of 7 bases. The germline gives CDR1 WSHSY, CDR2 SAAADI. CDR3 in DNA: TGCGCCAGCACCGCGGGCTACGAGCAGTACTTC. This codes for CASTAGYEQYF.

This sequence joins TRBV5-1 and TRBJ2-1; D is unresolved. Germline CDR1 and CDR2: SGHRS and YFSETQ. The CDR3 length is 16 residues. Trimming removed 0 bases at V and 0 bases at J, with 10 bases between. CDR3 nucleotide sequence: TGCGCCAGCAGCTTGGTAGCCGAAAGCTCCTACAATGAGCAGTTCTTC. The encoded protein is CASSLVAESSYNEQFF.

CDR3 loop: CASTSWDTGELFF. The CDR3 bases are TGTGCCAGCACCTCTTGGGACACCGGGGAGCTGTTTTTT. V is TRBV25-1 and J is TRBJ2-2; D is uncertain. The V end lost 7 bases, the J end lost 3 bases, and 9 bases lay between the germline ends. The CDR3 extends over 13 amino acids. The V gene's germline CDR1 is MGHDK and CDR2 SYGVNS.